The 6 T cell receptor beta chains reported below all come from one sample, sequenced in a study of cytomegalovirus exposure and HLA in healthy donors. The study ran its PCR with 60 Vbeta and 13 Jbeta primers. TCRdb's copy holds only in-frame clones and misses some; the assay was immunoSEQ multiplex PCR. Among 140,000 to 150,000 clones listed, roughly 80% were seen once. The sequenced material came from PBMCs. These receptors all come from a man aged 40-49 years in good health and CMV-seropositive.

The count of this clone is one. The rearrangement links TRBV28 to TRBJ1-3; 9 bases match TRBD1. Trimming took 3 bases from V and 4 from J; bases not matched to a gene: 4. Germline V gene lookup returns CDR1 MDHEN and CDR2 SYDVKM. The CDR3 spans 15 residues. DNA of the CDR3: TGTGCCAGCAGTTTCTGGACAGGGGAAGGAAACACCATATATTTT. The encoded protein is CASSFWTGEGNTIYF.

The rearrangement joins TRBV27 to TRBJ2-7; 8 nucleotides line up with TRBD1. Germline V gives CDR1 MNHEY, CDR2 SMNVEV (reference sequence). The CDR3 has 16 residues. Germline trimming cut 7 bases from V and 0 bases from J; bases unmatched to any gene: 11. The CDR3 DNA reads as TGTGCCAGCACCGTGAGGACAGGGCGTTCCTCCTACGAGCAGTACTTC. Its translation is CASTVRTGRSSYEQYF.

The chain uses TRBV28 and TRBJ1-4, with TRBD1 as a possible D gene (6 bases). The CDR3 is 16 residues long. The germline V gene has CDR1 MDHEN and CDR2 SYDVKM. The V gene lost 6 bases and the J gene lost 5 bases, with 19 bases spanning the gap. The CDR3, as DNA: TGTGCCAGCAGCCCCCTTCAAGGGACACAGAATGAAAAACTGTTTTTT. It yields the protein CASSPLQGTQNEKLFF.

The V gene is TRBV30, the J gene TRBJ2-7, with 8 positions matching TRBD2. CDR1 and CDR2 (germline): GTSNPN, SVGIG (reference sequence). With V trimmed by 2 bases and J by 3 bases, 3 bases remained unmatched. CDR3 length equals 13 residues. The CDR3 protein is CAWSRSGSYEQYF. The DNA of the CDR3 is TGTGCCTGGAGTAGGAGCGGGAGCTACGAGCAGTACTTC. The full variable domain, its missing parts supplied by reference TRBV30 and TRBJ2-7, is SQTIHQWPATLVQPVGSPLSLECTVEGTSNPNLYWYRQAAGRGLQLLFYSVGIGQISSEVPQNLSASRPQDRQFILSSKKLLLSDSGFYLCAWSRSGSYEQYFGPGTRLTVT.

CDR3 region: CASSLEGQPQHF. DNA for the CDR3: TGTGCCAGCAGCTTAGAGGGTCAGCCCCAGCATTTT. V and J are TRBV5-5 and TRBJ1-5; the D is unclear. Between the trimmed V and J ends, which lost 2 bases and 6 bases, there was a span of 6 bases. The CDR3 has 12 amino acids. The germline CDR1 and CDR2 sequences are SGHKS and YYEKEE (reference sequence).

The chain has TRBV29-1 and TRBJ2-3; D gene ambiguous. Between the trimmed V and J ends, which lost 3 bases and 2 bases, there was a span of 12 bases. The germline gives CDR1 SQVTM, CDR2 ANQGSEA. This CDR3 is 14 amino acids long. The CDR3 sequence is CSVDDSGATDTQYF. CDR3 in DNA: TGCAGCGTTGATGATTCAGGCGCCACAGATACGCAGTATTTT.